This T cell receptor beta chain appears in the sequencing data of a study of OX40 agonist ivuxolimab in advanced cancers. Generated by immunoSEQ multiplex PCR, the TCRdb table keeps only in-frame clones and is missing some. The profile shows under 70,000 clones, approximately 92% of them singletons. The CDR3 contains 14 residues. The germline gives CDR1 SQVTM, CDR2 ANQGSEA. V lost 5 bases, J lost 1 base, and 13 bases lay in between. The source material was CD4+ or CD8+ T cells sorted from blood, sampled in a trial of the OX40 agonist ivuxolimab. The clonotype was recovered from an adult with an advanced solid tumor such as melanoma, head and neck, liver or kidney cancer. The V and J genes are TRBV29-1 and TRBJ2-3, with a possible D match to TRBD2 (5 bases). The CDR3: CSVHRGVGTDTQYF. CDR3 sequence (DNA): TGCAGCGTTCACCGGGGAGTAGGCACAGATACGCAGTATTTT.